Below, 20 T cell receptor beta chains from the same sample are listed, as sequenced in a study of T cells in Graves' hyperthyroidism and ophthalmopathy. Regions amplified from RNA transcripts were the TCR beta CDR3 regions. The HTBI primer set drove a first-round RT-PCR of the TCR CDR3. One entry per CDR3 protein, called by TCRdb with MiXCR from the multiplex PCR reads. The sample yields more than 250,000 distinct CDR3 sequences, about 16% seen once. Specimen: blood. The receptors here all came from a woman between 45 and 65 years old with Graves' hyperthyroidism that later progressed to Graves' ophthalmopathy.

About this clonotype itself: Likely a read error: the CDR3 ends without its conserved phenylalanine or tryptophan. Because the CDR3's place on the DNA is in doubt, the DNA is left out and the CDR3 is given as listed by TCRdb. This CDR3 is CASSLSLARNGEPFL. This chain uses TRBV28 with TRBJ2-2; the D segment call TRBD2 is taken from the table without a DNA check. The germline V gene encodes CDR1 MDHEN and CDR2 SYDVKM. The CDR3 contains 15 residues when both ends are counted.

This clonotype was counted at least ten times. This chain links TRBV7-9 with TRBJ2-3, with D possibly being TRBD1 or TRBD2 (5 bases each). V was trimmed by 0 bases and J by 9 bases, leaving 10 bases between them. Germline values: CDR1 SEHNR, CDR2 FQNEAQ (reference sequence). This CDR3 is built from 13 residues. The CDR3 region is CASSLAFRGTQYF. CDR3 sequence (DNA): TGTGCCAGCAGCTTAGCGTTCCGGGGCACGCAGTATTTT.

This clonotype was seen ten or more times. V and J are TRBV20-1 and TRBJ2-3, with 10 bases fitting TRBD2. The CDR3 covers 18 residues. After removal of 3 bases from V and 2 bases from J, the junction contained 14 bases not matched to a gene. Germline lookup yields CDR1 DFQATT and CDR2 SNEGSKA (reference sequence). The CDR3 coding sequence is TGCAGTGCTAGTGGGCTAGCGGGAGACCACCGACCCACAGATACGCAGTATTTT. It codes for CSASGLAGDHRPTDTQYF.

This clonotype came up many times. J is TRBJ2-3 and V is TRBV28; TRBD2 might be the D (6 bases). The germline V gene encodes CDR1 MDHEN and CDR2 SYDVKM. There are 15 residues in the CDR3. V was clipped by 6 bases and J by 4 bases, with 17 bases between them. The DNA of the CDR3 is TGTGCCAGCAGCTCCCTTGGCCCGGGGGCAGATACGCAGTATTTT. This gives the protein CASSSLGPGADTQYF.

The chain has TRBV2 and TRBJ2-1; 12 bases map to TRBD2. This CDR3 comprises 19 residues. After removal of 4 bases from V and 0 bases from J, the junction contained 10 bases not matched to a gene. Germline V CDR1 and CDR2: SNHLY, FYNNEI. The CDR3 here is CASSGGTSGSRSSYNEQFF. For the CDR3, the DNA is TGTGCCAGCAGTGGGGGGACTAGCGGGTCGCGGAGCTCCTACAATGAGCAGTTCTTC.

This clonotype came up many times. This chain uses TRBV7-8 with TRBJ1-5; tentatively, D is TRBD1 (6 bases). The germline gives CDR1 SGHVS, CDR2 FQNEAQ. The V gene lost 2 bases and the J gene lost 0 bases, with 11 bases spanning the gap. The CDR3 is 16 amino acids. This CDR3 is CASSLMGGTSNQPQHF. CDR3 in DNA: TGTGCCAGCAGCTTAATGGGGGGCACTAGCAATCAGCCCCAGCATTTT.

This clonotype was detected ten times or more. The V gene is TRBV12-3 or TRBV12-4, the J gene TRBJ1-2; D is perhaps TRBD1 (5 bases). The CDR3 runs 13 residues. V gave up 3 bases and J gave up 8 bases, with 13 bases separating them. DNA for the CDR3: TGTGCCAGCAGTTTCCCTGGGGGGGGAGGCTACACCTTC. Translation: CASSFPGGGGYTF.

This clonotype came up many times. CDR3 coding DNA: TGTGCCAGCAGCTCACCAGGGGGCTCGCCCTACGAGCAGTACTTC. Residues: CASSSPGGSPYEQYF. The V and J genes are TRBV7-8 and TRBJ2-7, with 8 bases lining up with TRBD1. Looked up from germline, CDR1 is SGHVS and CDR2 is FQNEAQ. The CDR3 spans 15 residues. V shed 4 bases and J 2 bases; nucleotides not matched to a gene: 7.

This clonotype was seen ten or more times. V and J are TRBV7-6 and TRBJ2-1, with D perhaps TRBD2 (5 bases). V was pared by 5 bases and J by 5 bases, with 19 bases between. Germline V gene data show CDR1 as SGHVS and CDR2 as FNYEAQ. The CDR3 totals 16 residues. DNA of the CDR3: TGTGCCAGCAGCCGTCCCCGAAGGGAGAAAAACAATGAGCAGTTCTTC. This encodes CASSRPRREKNNEQFF.

This clonotype showed up many times. V gene TRBV2 combines with J gene TRBJ2-1; 12 nucleotides line up with TRBD2. Germline trimming cut 6 bases from V and 0 bases from J; bases unmatched to any gene: 12. This CDR3 spans 19 amino acids. Germline CDR1 SNHLY, CDR2 FYNNEI. In DNA, the CDR3 is TGTGCCAGCAGCTTTGAGGGACTAGCGGGCCTCAGCTCCTACAATGAGCAGTTCTTC. This encodes CASSFEGLAGLSSYNEQFF.

The V and J genes are TRBV20-1 and TRBJ1-5, with 7 positions matching TRBD1. This CDR3 region has 16 residues. Germline CDR1 and CDR2: DFQATT and SNEGSKA (reference sequence). Trimming cost V 0 bases and J 3 bases; bases outside gene matches: 8. This chain's CDR3 is CSARDGVGQFNQPQHF. The CDR3 DNA sequence: TGCAGTGCTAGAGATGGGGTGGGACAGTTCAATCAGCCCCAGCATTTT.

At least ten counts were recorded for this clonotype. V usage is TRBV5-1 and J usage is TRBJ2-3; D is perhaps TRBD2 (5 bases). V lost 7 bases and J 2 bases, leaving 20 bases between the germline ends. This CDR3 contains 16 residues. From germline, CDR1 is SGHRS and CDR2 YFSETQ. CDR3 region: CASLRAGRPDTDTQYF. CDR3 bases: TGCGCCAGCCTCCGTGCGGGCCGCCCTGACACAGATACGCAGTATTTT. The whole variable domain, filled in from reference TRBV5-1 and TRBJ2-3, reads KAGVTQTPRYLIKTRGQQVTLSCSPISGHRSVSWYQQTPGQGLQFLFEYFSETQRNKGNFPGRFSGRQFSNSRSEMNVSTLELGDSALYLCASLRAGRPDTDTQYFGPGTRLTVL.

This clonotype showed up just a few times. This sequence joins TRBV20-1 and TRBJ2-5, with D perhaps assigned TRBD1 or TRBD2 (5 bases each). Germline CDR1 is DFQATT and CDR2 is SNEGSKA (reference sequence). The CDR3 runs to 15 residues. Trimming stripped 5 bases from V and 6 bases from J, with 22 bases between. This CDR3 reads CSAPNRDLLKKTQYF. The CDR3 DNA sequence: TGCAGTGCTCCTAACCGGGACCTTTTGAAGAAGACCCAGTACTTC.

This clonotype was counted ten times or more. CDR3 coding DNA: TGCAGTGCTAGAGCAGGGGGGGTAAACACTGAAGCTTTCTTT. It encodes CSARAGGVNTEAFF. The chain carries TRBV20-1 and TRBJ1-1; 7 nucleotides match TRBD1. Germline V lookup: CDR1 DFQATT, CDR2 SNEGSKA (reference sequence). The ends lost 1 base at V and 2 bases at J; junction bases unmatched: 4. The CDR3 consists of 14 residues.

The sample holds many counts of this clonotype. V is TRBV28 and J is TRBJ2-5, with D perhaps TRBD1 or TRBD2 (5 bases each). V lost 6 bases and J lost 1, with 12 bases in between. This CDR3 has 14 amino acids. Per germline, CDR1 MDHEN and CDR2 SYDVKM. In DNA, the CDR3 is TGTGCCAGCAGGAGGGGACCCCCCCAAGAGACCCAGTACTTC. It encodes CASRRGPPQETQYF.

This clonotype was seen a few times. CDR3 sequence (DNA): TGTGCCAGCAACACCAAGGGTCTCACCGGGGAGCTGTTTTTT. Translated: CASNTKGLTGELFF. This chain joins TRBV5-4 and TRBJ2-2; D unclear. The germline V gene encodes CDR1 SGHNT and CDR2 YYREEE (reference sequence). The CDR3 extends over 14 amino acids. Trimming stripped 6 bases from V and 4 bases from J, with 13 bases between.

This clonotype was found a few times. The chain couples TRBV5-1 to TRBJ2-5; 11 bases line up with TRBD2. This CDR3 spans 16 amino acids. Germline assignment: CDR1 SGHRS and CDR2 YFSETQ. With V trimmed by 4 bases and J by 4 bases, 9 bases remained unmatched. The CDR3 is CASSQVAGGPSETQYF. The DNA for the CDR3 is TGCGCCAGCAGCCAAGTAGCGGGAGGGCCTTCAGAGACCCAGTACTTC.

This rearrangement joins TRBV5-1 to TRBJ2-7; 7 bases line up with TRBD1. V was clipped by 0 bases and J by 3 bases; unmatched bases: 9. CDR1 and CDR2 (germline): SGHRS, YFSETQ. This CDR3 is 16 amino acids long. The chain's CDR3 is CASSLALTGDVYEQYF. CDR3 nucleotides: TGCGCCAGCAGCTTGGCCTTAACAGGGGACGTCTACGAGCAGTACTTC.

This clonotype was counted many times. The J gene is TRBJ1-1, the V gene TRBV5-1, with 7 bases fitting TRBD1. The germline gives CDR1 SGHRS, CDR2 YFSETQ. CDR3 length: 13 amino acids. V shed 4 bases and J 3 bases; nucleotides not matched to a gene: 3. Here the CDR3 DNA reads TGCGCCAGCAGCACGGGACAGTACACTGAAGCTTTCTTT. Amino acids: CASSTGQYTEAFF.

This sequence joins TRBV6-1 and TRBJ2-7; 13 bases map to TRBD2. Germline V gene sequence: CDR1 MNHNS, CDR2 SASEGT. V was pared by 5 bases and J by 3 bases, with 4 bases of the junction left unmatched. This CDR3 has 15 amino acids. The CDR3 sequence: CASSRRTSGSYEQYF. The CDR3 DNA reads TGTGCCAGCAGTCGAAGGACTAGCGGGAGCTACGAGCAGTACTTC.